This is a list of T cell receptor beta chains from one sample in a study of T-cell reconstitution after alpha-beta-depleted transplantation in children. TCRdb itself ran the PCR reads through MiXCR, one entry per CDR3 protein. Counted here are 97,000 or so distinct CDR3 sequences, about 8% occurring once; the ten biggest clones make up around 17%. This material consisted of PBMCs, taken before TCRalphabeta/CD19-depleted stem cell transplant. Receptors were obtained from a boy between 2 and 15 years old with acute lymphoblastic leukemia, due to receive a stem cell transplant. Each CDR3 is given with its conserved first and last residue. A D gene is named only where the DNA matches it firmly. Not every row has a clone size; where given, it reads once, few, many or a size class.

>TRBJ1-2|-|TRBV7-9|many
CASSLEGAASYTF
TGTGCCAGCAGCTTAGAAGGTGCGGCGAGCTACACCTTC
>TRBJ2-7|TRBD1|TRBV11-2|many
CASSRAGGSYEQYF
TGTGCCAGCAGCCGCGCAGGGGGCTCCTACGAGCAGTACTTC
>TRBJ1-2|-|TRBV6-5|few
CASSYAPPTGLYGYTF
TGTGCCAGCAGTTACGCCCCGCCGACAGGACTCTATGGCTACACCTTC
>TRBJ1-1|-|TRBV4-1|-
CASSQVPGQNTEAFF
TGCGCCAGCAGCCAAGTACCAGGGCAGAACACTGAAGCTTTCTTT
>TRBJ1-1|TRBD1|TRBV12-5|few
CASGLVDRGEAFF
TGTGCTAGTGGTTTGGTAGACAGGGGAGAAGCTTTCTTT
>TRBJ2-5|-|TRBV12-3/TRBV12-4|many
CASSSGEETQYF
TGTGCCAGCAGTTCAGGGGAGGAGACCCAGTACTTC
>TRBJ1-5|-|TRBV12-3/TRBV12-4|few
CASSQKRQPQHF
TGTGCCAGCAGTCAGAAGAGGCAGCCCCAGCATTTT
>TRBJ1-1|TRBD1|TRBV9|many
CASSVLTGGGGAFF
TGTGCCAGCAGCGTCCTGACAGGGGGCGGGGGAGCTTTCTTT
>TRBJ2-1|-|TRBV6-2/TRBV6-3|many
CASSSWDSVLNNEQFF
TGTGCCAGCAGTTCCTGGGACTCCGTACTTAACAATGAGCAGTTCTTC
>TRBJ2-3|TRBD2|TRBV7-2|many
CASSPAGGREGTQYF
TGTGCCAGCAGCCCAGCGGGGGGCCGGGAAGGTACGCAGTATTTT
>TRBJ1-1|-|TRBV6-1|many
CASSEAGTTEAFF
TGTGCCAGCAGTGAAGCGGGGACCACTGAAGCTTTCTTT
>TRBJ2-2|TRBD1|TRBV29-1|few
CSVGDRAGELFF
TGCAGCGTTGGGGACAGGGCCGGGGAGCTGTTTTTT
>TRBJ1-1|-|TRBV7-6|few
CASSPEPGENTEAFF
TGTGCCAGCAGCCCGGAACCGGGAGAGAACACTGAAGCTTTCTTT
>TRBJ2-5|-|TRBV5-1|many
CASSRSLPGEETQYF
TGCGCCAGCAGCCGGTCACTACCCGGGGAAGAGACCCAGTACTTC
>TRBJ2-5|-|TRBV20-1|many
CSARDSGSGTQYF
TGCAGTGCTAGAGATTCCGGGAGTGGGACCCAGTACTTC
>TRBJ1-6|TRBD1|TRBV12-3/TRBV12-4|-
CASSSGQAPYNSPLHF
TGTGCCAGCAGTTCCGGACAGGCTCCCTATAATTCACCCCTCCACTTT
>TRBJ2-7|TRBD1|TRBV9|-
CASSVRPGTGKGVQNEQYF
TGTGCCAGCAGCGTTCGTCCCGGGACAGGGAAGGGGGTTCAGAACGAGCAGTACTTC
>TRBJ2-5|-|TRBV6-5|few
CASSYSRGFQETQYF
TGTGCCAGCAGTTACTCTCGGGGCTTTCAAGAGACCCAGTACTTC
>TRBJ2-3|TRBD2|TRBV9|many
CASSVSGTLTDTQYF
TGTGCCAGCAGCGTTAGCGGGACTCTCACAGATACGCAGTATTTT
>TRBJ2-5|-|TRBV20-1|many
CSARVTWKETQYF
TGCAGTGCTAGAGTAACGTGGAAAGAGACCCAGTACTTC
>TRBJ2-2|TRBD1|TRBV20-1|-
CSARVSSGGSVTGELFF
TGCAGTGCTAGAGTATCATCAGGGGGCTCAGTCACCGGGGAGCTGTTTTTT
>TRBJ1-2|TRBD1|TRBV20-1|few
CSARPTTGRYGYTF
TGCAGTGCTAGACCCACGACAGGGAGGTATGGCTACACCTTC
>TRBJ2-7|-|TRBV4-1|few
CASSQVLQGFYEQYF
TGCGCCAGCAGCCAGGTTTTACAGGGTTTCTACGAGCAGTACTTC
>TRBJ1-2|-|TRBV7-9|few
CASSPLGGGYGYTF
TGTGCCAGCAGCCCTCTGGGGGGGGGCTATGGCTACACCTTC
>TRBJ1-1|-|TRBV5-1|many
CASSLARGMNTEAFF
TGCGCCAGCAGCTTGGCCCGGGGGATGAACACTGAAGCTTTCTTT
>TRBJ1-6|-|TRBV29-1|few
CSVAAGSDGHSPLHF
TGCAGCGTAGCCGCCGGCAGCGACGGACACTCACCCCTCCACTTT
>TRBJ1-2|-|TRBV9|many
CASSELGYGYTF
TGTGCCAGCAGCGAACTTGGCTATGGCTACACCTTC
>TRBJ1-6|TRBD1|TRBV5-1|many
CASSPAGTGTGGSPLHF
TGCGCCAGCAGCCCGGCCGGGACAGGGACCGGGGGTTCACCCCTCCACTTT
>TRBJ2-7|-|TRBV20-1|-
CSASGALGGYEQYF
TGCAGTGCTAGTGGAGCCCTGGGTGGTTACGAGCAGTACTTC
>TRBJ2-2|-|TRBV6-4|many
CASSDRSTGELFF
TGTGCCAGCAGTGACAGGAGTACCGGGGAGCTGTTTTTT
>TRBJ1-4|-|TRBV24-1|many
CARGTRTTLLNEKLFF
TGTGCCAGGGGGACTCGGACTACTCTTCTTAATGAAAAACTGTTTTTT
>TRBJ2-1|TRBD2|TRBV6-1|many
CASSERDGSGGIAQFF
TGTGCCAGCAGTGAAAGGGATGGCAGCGGGGGGATCGCGCAGTTCTTC
>TRBJ2-7|-|TRBV7-8|-
CASSFDRSSYEQYF
TGTGCCAGCAGCTTTGACCGTAGCTCCTACGAGCAGTACTTC
>TRBJ1-5|-|TRBV28|few
CASRTREPLSNQPQHF
TGTGCCAGCAGAACCCGGGAGCCCCTTAGCAATCAGCCCCAGCATTTT
>TRBJ2-2|TRBD1|TRBV7-3|many
CASSLTGTGELFF
TGTGCCAGCAGCTTGACAGGGACCGGGGAGCTGTTTTTT
>TRBJ1-6|-|TRBV12-3/TRBV12-4|few
CASSPEFGYSPLHF
TGTGCCAGCAGCCCGGAATTTGGTTATTCACCCCTCCACTTT
>TRBJ2-5|-|TRBV5-8|-
CASSHVGGLQETQYF
TGTGCCAGCAGCCACGTAGGGGGACTCCAAGAGACCCAGTACTTC
>TRBJ2-1|-|TRBV7-9|many
CASSPPGIGEQFF
TGTGCCAGCAGCCCACCGGGAATCGGAGAGCAGTTCTTC
>TRBJ2-5|TRBD2|TRBV12-3/TRBV12-4|-
CASSFGIAGEGQTQYF
TGTGCCAGCAGCTTCGGGATAGCGGGGGAGGGACAGACCCAGTACTTC
>TRBJ1-2|-|TRBV2|-
CASSGSGPLEGYTF
TGTGCCAGCAGTGGGTCGGGACCCCTGGAGGGCTACACCTTC
>TRBJ2-7|-|TRBV4-2|many
CASSQVPGLNYEQYF
TGTGCCAGCAGCCAAGTCCCGGGCCTTAACTACGAGCAGTACTTC
>TRBJ1-2|-|TRBV5-1|many
CASSPYRDTPSGGYTF
TGCGCCAGCAGCCCGTACCGGGACACCCCATCGGGGGGCTACACCTTC
>TRBJ2-6|-|TRBV6-1|many
CASSGGRAKGNVLTF
TGTGCCAGCAGCGGTGGCAGGGCTAAGGGCAACGTCCTGACTTTC
>TRBJ1-1|-|TRBV12-3/TRBV12-4|few
CASSLRGENTEAFF
TGTGCCAGCAGTTTACGAGGAGAAAACACTGAAGCTTTCTTT
>TRBJ1-5|-|TRBV6-5|few
CASSYMVSYSNQPQHF
TGTGCCAGCAGTTACATGGTCAGTTATAGCAATCAGCCCCAGCATTTT
>TRBJ1-6|-|TRBV20-1|-
CSASRGGFLNSPLHF
TGCAGTGCTAGTCGGGGTGGGTTCCTTAATTCACCCCTCCACTTT
>TRBJ2-5|-|TRBV20-1|many
CSARNLEDSRETQYF
TGCAGTGCTCGGAACCTCGAGGACAGCAGGGAGACCCAGTACTTC
>TRBJ2-6|-|TRBV27|many
CASSREGLSGANVLTF
TGTGCCAGCAGTCGAGAAGGTCTCTCTGGGGCCAACGTCCTGACTTTC
>TRBJ1-2|-|TRBV6-2/TRBV6-3|many
CASSYHDRIEGYTF
TGTGCCAGCAGTTACCACGACAGGATAGAGGGCTACACCTTC
>TRBJ2-6|TRBD2|TRBV2|-
CAISRSSGGSSGANVLTF
TGTGCCATCAGTCGGTCTAGCGGGGGCAGCTCTGGGGCCAACGTCCTGACTTTC